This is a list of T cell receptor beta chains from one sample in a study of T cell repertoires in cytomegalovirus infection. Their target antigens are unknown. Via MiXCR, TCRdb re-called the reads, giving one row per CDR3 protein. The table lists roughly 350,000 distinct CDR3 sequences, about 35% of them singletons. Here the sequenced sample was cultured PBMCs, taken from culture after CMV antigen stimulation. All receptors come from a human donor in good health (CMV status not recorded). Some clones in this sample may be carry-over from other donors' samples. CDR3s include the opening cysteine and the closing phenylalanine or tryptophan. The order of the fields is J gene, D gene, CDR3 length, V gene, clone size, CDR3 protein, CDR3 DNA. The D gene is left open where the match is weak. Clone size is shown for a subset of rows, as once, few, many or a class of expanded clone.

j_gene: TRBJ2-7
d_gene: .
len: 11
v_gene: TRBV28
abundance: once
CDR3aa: CASRVHGGQYF
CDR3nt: TGTGCCAGCAGGGTACATGGCGGCCAGTACTTC

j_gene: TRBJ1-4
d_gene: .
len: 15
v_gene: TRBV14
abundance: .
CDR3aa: CASSQVGAVGEKLFF
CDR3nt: TGTGCCAGCAGCCAAGTTGGAGCGGTAGGGGAAAAACTGTTTTTT

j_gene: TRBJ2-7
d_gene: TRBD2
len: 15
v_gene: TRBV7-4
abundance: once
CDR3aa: CASSLSGSGSYEQYF
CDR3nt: TGTGCCAGCAGCTTAAGCGGGAGCGGATCCTACGAGCAGTACTTC

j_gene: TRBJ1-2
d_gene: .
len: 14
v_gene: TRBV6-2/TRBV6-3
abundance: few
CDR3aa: CASSRPGGTTGYTF
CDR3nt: TGTGCCAGCAGCCGCCCGGGGGGCACTACTGGCTACACCTTC

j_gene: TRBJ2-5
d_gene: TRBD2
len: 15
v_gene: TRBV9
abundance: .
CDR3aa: CASSVRAGDLETQYF
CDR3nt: TGTGCCAGCAGCGTAAGAGCGGGAGATCTGGAGACCCAGTACTTC

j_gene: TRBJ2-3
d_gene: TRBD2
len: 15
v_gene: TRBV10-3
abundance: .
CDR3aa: CAISGLAGPSDTQYF
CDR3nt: TGTGCCATCAGTGGACTAGCGGGACCTTCAGATACGCAGTATTTT

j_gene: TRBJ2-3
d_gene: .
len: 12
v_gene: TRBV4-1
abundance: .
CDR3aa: CASSQAGVEQYF
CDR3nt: TGTGCCAGCAGCCAAGCAGGCGTCGAGCAGTATTTT

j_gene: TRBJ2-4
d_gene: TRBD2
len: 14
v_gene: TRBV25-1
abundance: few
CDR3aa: CASSHPGGIGIQYF
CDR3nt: TGTGCCAGCAGTCACCCGGGGGGGATCGGCATTCAGTACTTC

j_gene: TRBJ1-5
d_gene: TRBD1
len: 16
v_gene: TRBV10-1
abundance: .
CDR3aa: CASLWTGGLRNQPQHF
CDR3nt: TGCGCCAGCCTGTGGACAGGGGGATTACGAAATCAGCCCCAGCATTTT

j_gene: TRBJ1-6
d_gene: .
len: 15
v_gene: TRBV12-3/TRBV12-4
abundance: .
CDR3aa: CASRYQGVYNSPLHF
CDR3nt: TGTGCCAGCAGGTATCAGGGAGTCTATAATTCACCCCTCCACTTT

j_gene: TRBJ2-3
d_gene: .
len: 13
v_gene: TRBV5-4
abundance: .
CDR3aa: CASSLVATDTQYF
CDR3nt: TGTGCCAGCAGCTTGGTCGCTACAGATACGCAGTATTTT

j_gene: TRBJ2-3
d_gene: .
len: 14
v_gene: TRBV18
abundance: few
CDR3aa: CASSPPSRPDTQYF
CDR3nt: TGTGCCAGCTCACCACCGAGTAGACCAGATACGCAGTATTTT

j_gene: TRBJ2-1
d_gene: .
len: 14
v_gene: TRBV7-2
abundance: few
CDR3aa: CASSRYGSDNEQFF
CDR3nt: TGTGCCAGCAGCCGCTACGGGAGCGACAATGAGCAGTTCTTC

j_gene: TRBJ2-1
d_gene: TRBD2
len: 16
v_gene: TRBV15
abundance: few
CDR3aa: CATSRGLAGGPGEQFF
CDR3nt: TGTGCCACCAGCAGAGGCCTAGCGGGAGGGCCCGGTGAGCAGTTCTTC

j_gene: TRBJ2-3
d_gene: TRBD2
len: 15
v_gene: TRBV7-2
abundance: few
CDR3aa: CASSLGGGGPDTQYF
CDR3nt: TGTGCCAGCAGCTTAGGGGGGGGAGGACCAGATACGCAGTATTTT

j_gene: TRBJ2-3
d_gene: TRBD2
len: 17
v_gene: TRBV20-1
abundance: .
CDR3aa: CSASGGAVAGAGDTQYF
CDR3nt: TGCAGTGCTAGTGGGGGCGCAGTAGCGGGAGCGGGAGATACGCAGTATTTT

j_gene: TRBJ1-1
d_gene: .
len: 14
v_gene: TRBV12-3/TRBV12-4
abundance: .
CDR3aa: CASSLGGGWTEAFF
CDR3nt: TGTGCCAGCAGTTTAGGCGGGGGCTGGACTGAAGCTTTCTTT

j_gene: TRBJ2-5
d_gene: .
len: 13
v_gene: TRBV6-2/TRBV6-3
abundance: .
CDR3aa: CASSPRWEETQYF
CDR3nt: TGTGCCAGCAGTCCCCGTTGGGAAGAGACCCAGTACTTC

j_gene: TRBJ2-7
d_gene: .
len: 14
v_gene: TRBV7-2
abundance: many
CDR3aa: CASSLAGGIYEQYF
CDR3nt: TGTGCCAGCAGCTTAGCTGGAGGGATCTACGAGCAGTACTTC

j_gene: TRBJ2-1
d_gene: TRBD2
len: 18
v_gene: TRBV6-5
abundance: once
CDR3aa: CASSYSLAGANRGNEQFF
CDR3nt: TGTGCCAGCAGTTACTCACTAGCGGGAGCCAATCGGGGCAATGAGCAGTTCTTC

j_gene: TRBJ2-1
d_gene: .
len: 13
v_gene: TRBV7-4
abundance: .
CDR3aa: CASSLGEGDEQFF
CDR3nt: TGTGCCAGCAGCTTAGGTGAGGGGGACGAGCAGTTCTTC

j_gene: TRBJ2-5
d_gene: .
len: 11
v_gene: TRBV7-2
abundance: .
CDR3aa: CASSPAETQYF
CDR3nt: TGTGCCAGCAGCCCCGCGGAGACCCAGTACTTC

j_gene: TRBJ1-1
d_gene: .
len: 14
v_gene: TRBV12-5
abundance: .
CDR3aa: CASNFAGENTEAFF
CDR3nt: TGTGCTAGTAACTTTGCGGGGGAGAACACTGAAGCTTTCTTT

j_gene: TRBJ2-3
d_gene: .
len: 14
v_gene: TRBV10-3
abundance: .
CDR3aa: CAISEPEGGDTQYF
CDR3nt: TGTGCCATCAGTGAGCCGGAGGGTGGAGATACGCAGTATTTT

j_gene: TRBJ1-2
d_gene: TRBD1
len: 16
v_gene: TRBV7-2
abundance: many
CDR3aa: CASSSDPGDSPYGYTF
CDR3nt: TGTGCCAGCAGCTCTGACCCCGGGGACAGCCCCTATGGCTACACCTTC

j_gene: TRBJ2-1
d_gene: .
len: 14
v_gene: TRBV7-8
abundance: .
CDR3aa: CASSLPTGKNEQFF
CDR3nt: TGTGCCAGCAGCTTACCCACAGGGAAGAATGAGCAGTTCTTC

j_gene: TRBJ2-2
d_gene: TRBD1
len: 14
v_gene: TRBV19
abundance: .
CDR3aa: CASNRGRQTGELFF
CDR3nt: TGTGCCAGTAACAGGGGGCGTCAGACCGGGGAGCTGTTTTTT

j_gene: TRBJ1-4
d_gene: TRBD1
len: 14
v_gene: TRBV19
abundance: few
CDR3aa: CASGLRGLEEKLFF
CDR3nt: TGTGCCAGTGGACTCAGGGGGCTTGAGGAAAAACTGTTTTTT

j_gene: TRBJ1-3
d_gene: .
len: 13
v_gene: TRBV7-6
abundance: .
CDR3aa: CASSFAKGNTIYF
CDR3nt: TGTGCCAGCAGCTTCGCGAAGGGAAACACCATATATTTT

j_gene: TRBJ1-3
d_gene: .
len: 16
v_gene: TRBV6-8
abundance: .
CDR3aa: CASSYNREISGNTIYF
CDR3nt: TGTGCCAGCAGTTACAACAGGGAAATCTCTGGAAACACCATATATTTT

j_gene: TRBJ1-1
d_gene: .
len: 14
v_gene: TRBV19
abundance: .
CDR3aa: CASSIVWRNTEAFF
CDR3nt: TGTGCCAGTAGTATTGTTTGGAGGAACACTGAAGCTTTCTTT

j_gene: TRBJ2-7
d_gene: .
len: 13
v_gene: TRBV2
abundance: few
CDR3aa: CASSAGRAYEQYF
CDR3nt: TGTGCCAGCAGTGCGGGCAGGGCCTACGAGCAGTACTTC

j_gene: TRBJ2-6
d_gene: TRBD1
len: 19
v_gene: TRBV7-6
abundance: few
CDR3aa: CANDPLTGTGLSGANVLTF
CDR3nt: TGTGCCAACGATCCCCTGACCGGGACAGGTCTCTCTGGGGCCAACGTCCTGACTTTC

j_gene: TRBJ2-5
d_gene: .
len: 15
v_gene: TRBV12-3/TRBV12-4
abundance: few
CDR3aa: CASSPRQAYQETQYF
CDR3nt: TGTGCCAGCAGTCCACGACAGGCATACCAAGAGACCCAGTACTTC

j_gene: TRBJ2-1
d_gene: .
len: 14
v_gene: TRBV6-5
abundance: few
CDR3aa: CASSYGVGDSNQFF
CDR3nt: TGTGCCAGCAGTTACGGAGTAGGGGACTCAAATCAGTTCTTC

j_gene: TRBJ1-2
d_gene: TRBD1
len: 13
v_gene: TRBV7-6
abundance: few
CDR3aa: CASSRGTGYGYTF
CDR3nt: TGTGCCAGCAGCCGAGGGACAGGCTATGGCTACACCTTC

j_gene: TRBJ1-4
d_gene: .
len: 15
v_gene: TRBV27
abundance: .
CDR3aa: CASKSWTVANEKLFF
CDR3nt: TGTGCCAGCAAGAGTTGGACAGTAGCCAATGAAAAACTGTTTTTT

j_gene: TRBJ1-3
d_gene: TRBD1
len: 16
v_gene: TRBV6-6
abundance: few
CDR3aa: CASSLGTGGSGNTIYF
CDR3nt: TGTGCCAGCAGTTTGGGGACAGGGGGCTCCGGAAACACCATATATTTT

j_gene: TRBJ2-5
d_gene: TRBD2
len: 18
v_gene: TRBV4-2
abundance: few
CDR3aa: CASSQGSGTSLLQETQYF
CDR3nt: TGTGCCAGCAGCCAAGGTTCCGGGACTAGTCTCCTTCAAGAGACCCAGTACTTC

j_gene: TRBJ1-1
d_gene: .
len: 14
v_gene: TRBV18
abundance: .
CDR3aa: CASSPMARDAEAFF
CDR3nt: TGTGCCAGCTCACCAATGGCCAGGGACGCTGAAGCTTTCTTT

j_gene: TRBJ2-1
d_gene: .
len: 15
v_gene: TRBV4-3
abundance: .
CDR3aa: CASSQGLGGGDEQFF
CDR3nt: TGCGCCAGCAGCCAAGGGCTAGGGGGGGGTGATGAGCAGTTCTTC

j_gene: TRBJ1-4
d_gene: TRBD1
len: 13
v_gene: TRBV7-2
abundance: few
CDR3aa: CASSFQGDEKLFF
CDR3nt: TGTGCCAGCAGCTTCCAGGGGGACGAAAAACTGTTTTTT

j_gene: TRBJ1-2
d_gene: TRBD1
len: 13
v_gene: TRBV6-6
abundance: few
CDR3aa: CASSSGQGEGYTF
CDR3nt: TGTGCCAGCAGCTCCGGACAGGGAGAGGGCTACACCTTC

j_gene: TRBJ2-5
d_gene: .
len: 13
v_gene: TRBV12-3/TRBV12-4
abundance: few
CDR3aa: CASSFRGSGTQYF
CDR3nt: TGTGCCAGCAGTTTCAGGGGTTCGGGGACCCAGTACTTC

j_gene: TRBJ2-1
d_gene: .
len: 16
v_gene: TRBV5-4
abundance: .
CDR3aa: CASSPGVGSLGVEQFF
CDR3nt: TGTGCCAGCAGCCCGGGGGTTGGCTCCCTGGGGGTCGAGCAGTTCTTC